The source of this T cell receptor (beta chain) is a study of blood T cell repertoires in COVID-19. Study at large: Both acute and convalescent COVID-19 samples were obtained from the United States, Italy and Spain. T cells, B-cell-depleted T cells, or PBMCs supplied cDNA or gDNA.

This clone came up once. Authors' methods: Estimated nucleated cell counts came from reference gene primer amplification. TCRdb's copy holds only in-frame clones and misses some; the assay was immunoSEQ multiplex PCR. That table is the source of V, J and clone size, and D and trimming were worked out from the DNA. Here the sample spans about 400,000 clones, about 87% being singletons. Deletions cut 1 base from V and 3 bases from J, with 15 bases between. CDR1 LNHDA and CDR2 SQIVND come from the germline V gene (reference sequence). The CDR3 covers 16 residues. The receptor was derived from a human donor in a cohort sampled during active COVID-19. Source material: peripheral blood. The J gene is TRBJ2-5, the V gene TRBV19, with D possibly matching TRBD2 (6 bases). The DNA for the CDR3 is TGTGCCAGTAGTATAGGGGCGACTAGAGCGAAAGAGACCCAGTACTTC. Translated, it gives CASSIGATRAKETQYF.